The 2 T cell receptor beta chains below come from one sample, sequenced in a study of identical twins. A single record per CDR3 protein comes from TCRdb applying MiXCR to the 5' RACE reads. The table has roughly 220,000 distinct CDR3 sequences, 5.5% to 7.5% seen once. This same sample was also part of a study on T cells expressing NK-cell markers.

Sequences were obtained from CD8+ T cells sorted from blood. The source of these receptors is a woman aged 18-30 years in good health.

The chain recombines TRBV6-1 with TRBJ2-6; the D gene is possibly TRBD2 (6 bases). Germline CDR1 and CDR2: MNHNS and SASEGT. This CDR3 region has 15 residues. Trimming pared 6 bases from V and 1 base from J, leaving 10 bases between. The CDR3 loop reads CASREGLSGANVLTF. The CDR3 DNA sequence: TGTGCCAGCAGGGAGGGATTGTCTGGGGCCAACGTCCTGACTTTC.

This clonotype was picked up a small number of times. The rearrangement links TRBV10-3 to TRBJ2-1; 7 bases are shared with TRBD2. Germline assignment: CDR1 ENHRY and CDR2 SYGVKD. The V gene end was trimmed by 10 bases and the J gene end by 5 bases; junction bases not matched to a gene: 5. CDR3 size: 12 residues. In DNA form, the CDR3 reads TGTGCCACCTGGGGGGGAAACAATGAGCAGTTCTTC. It specifies CATWGGNNEQFF.